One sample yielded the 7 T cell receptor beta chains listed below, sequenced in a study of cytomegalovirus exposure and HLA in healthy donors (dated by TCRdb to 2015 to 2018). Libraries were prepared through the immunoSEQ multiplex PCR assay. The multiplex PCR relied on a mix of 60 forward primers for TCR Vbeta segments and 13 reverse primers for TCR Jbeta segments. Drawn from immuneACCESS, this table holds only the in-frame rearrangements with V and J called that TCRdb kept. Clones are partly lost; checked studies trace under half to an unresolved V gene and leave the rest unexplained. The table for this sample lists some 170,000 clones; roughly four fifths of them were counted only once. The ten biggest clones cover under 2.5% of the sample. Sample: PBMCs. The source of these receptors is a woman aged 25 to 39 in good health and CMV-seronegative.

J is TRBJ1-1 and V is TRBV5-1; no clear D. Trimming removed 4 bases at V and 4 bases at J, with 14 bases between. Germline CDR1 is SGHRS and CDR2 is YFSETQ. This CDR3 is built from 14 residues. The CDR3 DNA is TGCGCCAGCAGCCTACCGAGTAGTTTCACTGAAGCTTTCTTT. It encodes CASSLPSSFTEAFF.

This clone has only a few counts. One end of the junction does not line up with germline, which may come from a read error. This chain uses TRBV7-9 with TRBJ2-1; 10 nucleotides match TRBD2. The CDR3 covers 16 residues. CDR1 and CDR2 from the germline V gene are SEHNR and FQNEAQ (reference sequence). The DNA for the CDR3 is TGTTCCAGCAGCTCATCAGCGGGAGGGCCGAGCGATGAGCAGTTCTTC. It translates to CSSSSSAGGPSDEQFF. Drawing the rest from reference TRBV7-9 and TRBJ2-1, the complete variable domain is DTGVSQNPRHKITKRGQNVTFRCDPISEHNRLYWYRQTLGQGPEFLTYFQNEAQLEKSRLLSDRFSAERPKGSFSTLEIQRTEQGDSAMYLCSSSSSAGGPSDEQFFGPGTRLTVL.

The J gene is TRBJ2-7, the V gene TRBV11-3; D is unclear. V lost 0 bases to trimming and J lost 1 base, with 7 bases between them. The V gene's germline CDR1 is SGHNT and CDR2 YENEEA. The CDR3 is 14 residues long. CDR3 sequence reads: CASSLEPTSYEQYF. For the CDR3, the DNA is TGTGCCAGCAGCTTAGAGCCTACTTCCTACGAGCAGTACTTC.

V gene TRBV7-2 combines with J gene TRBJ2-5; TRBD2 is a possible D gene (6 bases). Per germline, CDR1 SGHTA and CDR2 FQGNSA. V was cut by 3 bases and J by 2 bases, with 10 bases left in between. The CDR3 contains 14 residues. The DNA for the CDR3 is TGTGCCAGCAGCTTTCAGGGAGGTCAAGAGACCCAGTACTTC. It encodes CASSFQGGQETQYF.

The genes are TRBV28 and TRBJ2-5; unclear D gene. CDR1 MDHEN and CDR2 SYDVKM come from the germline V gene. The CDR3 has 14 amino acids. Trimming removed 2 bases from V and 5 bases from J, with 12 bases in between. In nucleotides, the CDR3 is TGTGCCAGCAGTTTAGTGGAGAGCACGGAGACCCAGTACTTC. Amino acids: CASSLVESTETQYF.

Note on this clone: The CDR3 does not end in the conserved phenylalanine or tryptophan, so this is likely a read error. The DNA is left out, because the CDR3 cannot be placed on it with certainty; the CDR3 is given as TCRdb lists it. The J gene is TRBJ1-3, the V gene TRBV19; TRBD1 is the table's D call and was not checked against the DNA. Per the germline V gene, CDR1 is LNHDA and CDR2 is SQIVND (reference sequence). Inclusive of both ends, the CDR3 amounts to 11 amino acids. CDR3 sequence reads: CASPSDRGLSL.

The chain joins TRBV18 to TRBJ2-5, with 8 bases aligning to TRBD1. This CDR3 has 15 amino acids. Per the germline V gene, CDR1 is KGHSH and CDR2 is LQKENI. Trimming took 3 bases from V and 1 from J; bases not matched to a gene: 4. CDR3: CASSPRGPTQETQYF. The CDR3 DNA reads TGTGCCAGCTCACCCAGGGGGCCTACCCAAGAGACCCAGTACTTC. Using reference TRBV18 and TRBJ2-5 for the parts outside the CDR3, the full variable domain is NAGVMQNPRHLVRRRGQEARLRCSPMKGHSHVYWYRQLPEEGLKFMVYLQKENIIDESGMPKERFSAEFPKEGPSILRIQQVVRGDSAAYFCASSPRGPTQETQYFGPGTRLLVL.